The entry below describes one TCR beta chain. Its matching antigen is unknown. This sample was included in a study of shared clonotypes between healthy human individuals. Broader study findings: Deeper or shallower sequencing was expected to change how clonotypes are shared among donors.

TCRdb's table, derived via immunoSEQ multiplex PCR, lists solely in-frame clones and lacks some. The sample includes about 460,000 clones, around 77% of them seen just once. The CDR3 sequence is 19 residues long. Germline V lookup: CDR1 MDHEN, CDR2 SYDVKM. The J segment lost 2 bases and the V segment lost 4 bases, leaving 15 bases of the junction unmatched. Sequencing input: PBMCs. The origin of this receptor is a woman in her forties in good health. Some clones in this sample may be carry-over from other donors' samples. The chain links TRBV28 to TRBJ1-5; 9 bases align to TRBD1. The CDR3 nucleotides are TGTGCCAGCAGTTCAAAACGTCCCGGGACAGGGTTTGGCAATCAGCCCCAGCATTTT. Its translation is CASSSKRPGTGFGNQPQHF.